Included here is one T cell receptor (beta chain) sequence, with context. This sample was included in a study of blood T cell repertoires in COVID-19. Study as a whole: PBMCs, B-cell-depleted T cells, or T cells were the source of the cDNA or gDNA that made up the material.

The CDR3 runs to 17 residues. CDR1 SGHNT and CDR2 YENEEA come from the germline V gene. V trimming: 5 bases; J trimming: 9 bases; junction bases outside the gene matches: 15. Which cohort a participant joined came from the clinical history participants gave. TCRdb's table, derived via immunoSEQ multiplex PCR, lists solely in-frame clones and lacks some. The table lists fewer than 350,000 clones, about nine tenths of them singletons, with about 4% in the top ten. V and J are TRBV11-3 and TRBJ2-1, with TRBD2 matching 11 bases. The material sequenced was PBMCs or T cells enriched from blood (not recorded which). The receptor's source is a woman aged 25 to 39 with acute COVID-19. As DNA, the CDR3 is TGTGCCAGCAGCCCAGGGGGTACTAGCGGGAGAGTGGGTGAGCAGTTCTTC. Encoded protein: CASSPGGTSGRVGEQFF.